Following are 32 T cell receptor beta chains from one sample sequenced in a study of T cells in Graves' hyperthyroidism and ophthalmopathy. Researchers amplified the TCR beta CDR3 regions from RNA transcripts. Using the HTBI primer set, a first-round RT-PCR was run on the TCR CDR3. TCRdb ran MiXCR on the multiplex PCR reads and lists one entry per CDR3 protein. The table has about 150,000 distinct CDR3 sequences, approximately 20% seen once. Sequenced sample: blood. The receptors were gathered from a woman aged 50 to 65 with Graves' hyperthyroidism that later progressed to Graves' ophthalmopathy.

This clonotype was seen a few times. The chain is built from TRBV7-6 and TRBJ2-1, with a tentative D call TRBD2 (6 bases). The CDR3 runs to 12 residues. Trimming took 5 bases from V and 7 from J, leaving 9 bases between them. Germline V gene sequence: CDR1 SGHVS, CDR2 FNYEAQ. The CDR3 coding sequence is TGTGCCAGCAGCGCGACTAGGAATGAGCAGTTCTTC. This gives the protein CASSATRNEQFF.

CDR3 sequence: CASSLIGGQMDAFF. CDR3 nucleotide sequence: TGTGCCAGCAGTTTAATCGGGGGGCAAATGGATGCTTTCTTT. The rearrangement links TRBV28 to TRBJ1-1; a weak D match, TRBD1 (6 bases). The ends were cut back, 2 bases at V and 11 bases at J, with 18 bases in the middle. Germline CDR1 MDHEN, CDR2 SYDVKM. CDR3 size: 14 residues.

This clonotype showed up many times. The chain links TRBV28 to TRBJ2-7, with D tentatively TRBD1 (5 bases). With 2 bases removed from V and 6 bases from J, the gap between germline ends came to 11 bases. CDR3 length: 13 residues. Per germline, CDR1 MDHEN and CDR2 SYDVKM. CDR3 nucleotides: TGTGCCAGCAGTTTAACCCAGGGCGGCGAGCAGTACTTC. It codes for CASSLTQGGEQYF.

The chain uses TRBV30 and TRBJ1-2; TRBD1 might be the D (6 bases). The germline V gene has CDR1 GTSNPN and CDR2 SVGIG (reference sequence). This CDR3 has 13 amino acids. Trimming shortened V by 3 bases and J by 13 bases, and 21 bases separated the two germline ends. CDR3 coding DNA: TGTGCCTGGAGCGGAAACCGGGACACCCCCCTCACCTTC. This codes for CAWSGNRDTPLTF.

In its sample, this clonotype was seen many times. The rearrangement uses TRBV11-2 and TRBJ2-2; D possibly corresponds to TRBD2 (5 bases). CDR1 and CDR2 from the germline V gene are SGHAT and FQNNGV. CDR3 length: 13 amino acids. Trimming took 6 bases from V and 7 from J, leaving 12 bases between them. CDR3 DNA sequence: TGTGCCAGCAGTCCGACGAGGGTCGGGGAGCTGTTTTTT. This gives the protein CASSPTRVGELFF.

This clonotype occurred many times. The chain employs TRBV28 and TRBJ2-7; no definite D call. This CDR3 comprises 15 residues. Between the trimmed V and J ends, which lost 4 bases and 0 bases, there was a span of 13 bases. Germline V CDR1 and CDR2: MDHEN, SYDVKM. In nucleotides, the CDR3 is TGTGCCAGCAGTTCCCAGGTAAAGAGCTCCTACGAGCAGTACTTC. Protein sequence: CASSSQVKSSYEQYF.

This clonotype was picked up many times. V is TRBV5-1 and J is TRBJ1-5; 7 nucleotides match TRBD1. Per the germline V gene, CDR1 is SGHRS and CDR2 is YFSETQ. The V gene end was trimmed by 4 bases and the J gene end by 3 bases; junction bases not matched to a gene: 4. The CDR3 loop spans 14 amino acids. CDR3 DNA: TGCGCCAGCAGCCCCGGGACAGCCAATCAGCCCCAGCATTTT. It is translated as CASSPGTANQPQHF.

This clonotype was seen a handful of times. V usage is TRBV28 and J usage is TRBJ1-2; TRBD1 is a possible D gene (5 bases). V was clipped by 6 bases and J by 8 bases, with 13 bases between them. The germline CDR1 and CDR2 sequences are MDHEN and SYDVKM. The CDR3 is made up of 12 amino acids. The CDR3 protein is CASRSSGEGYTF. The DNA of the CDR3 is TGTGCCAGCAGATCGTCGGGGGAAGGCTACACCTTC.

CDR3 loop: CASRDRAGEAFF. CDR3 nucleotides: TGTGCCAGTAGGGACAGGGCGGGTGAAGCTTTCTTT. V usage is TRBV19 and J usage is TRBJ1-1, with 8 bases aligning to TRBD1. The germline V gene has CDR1 LNHDA and CDR2 SQIVND (reference sequence). This CDR3 spans 12 amino acids. Trimming took 6 bases from V and 7 from J; bases not matched to a gene: 4.

This clonotype has ten or more counts. V is TRBV3-1 and J is TRBJ1-1; D gene uncertain. V was pared by 1 base and J by 10 bases, with 10 bases between. Germline V lookup: CDR1 LGHDT, CDR2 YNNKEL (reference sequence). CDR3 size: 12 residues. CDR3 coding DNA: TGTGCCAGCAGCCAAGGTGGGCGAGGAGCTTTCTTT. It translates to CASSQGGRGAFF.

This clonotype was seen only a few times. J is TRBJ1-1 and V is TRBV5-1; D is unclear. This CDR3 spans 13 amino acids. Germline V lookup: CDR1 SGHRS, CDR2 YFSETQ. Trimming left V 4 bases short and J 4 bases short, with 11 bases between. The CDR3 nucleotides are TGCGCCAGCAGCCATCACGTGGGCACTGAAGCTTTCTTT. The encoded protein is CASSHHVGTEAFF.

This clonotype was seen more than once but under ten times. V and J are TRBV24-1 and TRBJ2-1, with TRBD1 matching 7 bases. This CDR3 comprises 15 residues. Trimming cost V 4 bases and J 2 bases; bases outside gene matches: 4. The V gene's germline CDR1 is KGHDR and CDR2 SFDVKD. The CDR3 DNA reads TGTGCCACCAGTGACCCCACAGGGGCCTACAATGAGCAGTTCTTC. This encodes CATSDPTGAYNEQFF.

This clonotype appeared many times. V usage is TRBV20-1 and J usage is TRBJ2-3; 10 positions agree with TRBD2. V was clipped by 4 bases and J by 4 bases; unmatched bases: 11. Germline CDR1 reads DFQATT; CDR2 reads SNEGSKA (reference sequence). CDR3 length: 16 residues. The CDR3 here is CSAKKKREGPSDTQYF. Here the CDR3 DNA reads TGCAGTGCTAAGAAAAAGCGGGAGGGCCCCTCAGATACGCAGTATTTT.

The chain uses TRBV28 and TRBJ2-2; 8 nucleotides align to TRBD1. The CDR3 runs to 15 residues. The ends lost 4 bases at V and 6 bases at J; junction bases unmatched: 7. CDR1 MDHEN and CDR2 SYDVKM come from the germline V gene. The CDR3 region has the DNA TGTGCCAGCAGTTACAGGACAGGGAGGCCCGGGGAGCTGTTTTTT. It specifies CASSYRTGRPGELFF.

The CDR3 reads CASRQDGSSYNEQFF. As DNA, the CDR3 is TGTGCCAGTAGGCAGGACGGAAGCTCCTACAATGAGCAGTTCTTC. The V call is TRBV19, the J call TRBJ2-1; D is unresolved. Germline lookup yields CDR1 LNHDA and CDR2 SQIVND (reference sequence). V lost 6 bases, J lost 0 bases, and 12 bases lay in between. The CDR3 is 15 amino acids. Supplemented by reference TRBV19 and TRBJ2-1, the full variable domain reads DGGITQSPKYLFRKEGQNVTLSCEQNLNHDAMYWYRQDPGQGLRLIYYSQIVNDFQKGDIAEGYSVSREKKESFPLTVTSAQKNPTAFYLCASRQDGSSYNEQFFGPGTRLTVL.

This clonotype has a single count. The chain combines TRBV27 with TRBJ2-4; no clear D. This CDR3 is 14 amino acids long. V was pared by 9 bases and J by 1 base, with 13 bases between. The germline CDR1 and CDR2 sequences are MNHEY and SMNVEV (reference sequence). Here the CDR3 DNA reads TGTGCCAGTGCGCCCTTCGCGGCCAAAAACATTCAGTACTTC. Protein product: CASAPFAAKNIQYF.

This clonotype was detected ten times or more. The gene calls are TRBV18 and TRBJ1-1; D is possibly TRBD1 (6 bases). The V gene's germline CDR1 is KGHSH and CDR2 LQKENI. V lost 3 bases to trimming and J lost 0 bases, with 8 bases between them. The CDR3 covers 14 residues. CDR3 bases: TGTGCCAGCTCACCTACAGGGTTGAACACTGAAGCTTTCTTT. Its protein is CASSPTGLNTEAFF.

This clonotype came up a few times. V and J are TRBV5-1 and TRBJ2-1, with D hard to call. Germline CDR1 reads SGHRS; CDR2 reads YFSETQ. V lost 0 bases to trimming and J lost 0 bases, with 13 bases between them. The CDR3 has 17 residues. CDR3: CASSLVRAKGSYNEQFF. The CDR3 DNA reads TGCGCCAGCAGCTTGGTTCGTGCCAAGGGCTCCTACAATGAGCAGTTCTTC. The full variable domain, its missing parts supplied by reference TRBV5-1 and TRBJ2-1, is KAGVTQTPRYLIKTRGQQVTLSCSPISGHRSVSWYQQTPGQGLQFLFEYFSETQRNKGNFPGRFSGRQFSNSRSEMNVSTLELGDSALYLCASSLVRAKGSYNEQFFGPGTRLTVL.

There are a few counts of this clonotype. This rearrangement joins TRBV4-1 to TRBJ1-2, with TRBD1 identical over 7 bases. The trim removed 3 bases at V and 2 bases at J, leaving 6 bases unmatched. This CDR3 is 15 amino acids long. The germline V gene has CDR1 MGHRA and CDR2 YSYEKL. For the CDR3, the DNA is TGCGCCAGCAGCCACCCCGGGACAGTCAACTATGGCTACACCTTC. It translates to CASSHPGTVNYGYTF.

J is TRBJ2-3 and V is TRBV5-1, with D hard to call. Germline V lookup: CDR1 SGHRS, CDR2 YFSETQ. V lost 0 bases to trimming and J lost 2 bases, with 7 bases between them. The CDR3 spans 14 residues. The CDR3 sequence: CASSLESPTDTQYF. CDR3 nucleotides: TGCGCCAGCAGCTTGGAGAGTCCCACAGATACGCAGTATTTT.

V and J are TRBV7-8 and TRBJ2-3, with a weak D call TRBD2 (6 bases). The CDR3 spans 14 residues. V was clipped by 1 base and J by 4 bases, with 9 bases between them. Looked up from germline, CDR1 is SGHVS and CDR2 is FQNEAQ. The CDR3 is CASSLVLAPDTQYF. Written as DNA, the CDR3 is TGTGCCAGCAGCTTAGTGCTAGCGCCAGATACGCAGTATTTT.

This clonotype occurred many times. The V call is TRBV12-3 or TRBV12-4, the J call TRBJ2-1; TRBD2 agrees at 11 bases. The CDR3 is 17 residues long. J lost 4 bases, V lost 1 base, and 6 bases had no gene match. DNA of the CDR3: TGTGCCAGCAGTTTAGGCCAGCCTAGCGGGAGGTACAATGAGCAGTTCTTC. This sequence encodes CASSLGQPSGRYNEQFF.

This clonotype was recorded many times. An end of the junction differs from the germline gene, which may be a read error. The chain couples TRBV12-3 or TRBV12-4 to TRBJ1-1; D gene uncertain. CDR3 length: 15 residues. CDR3 sequence (DNA): TGTACCAGCAGTTTGAAACAGACCCGATCGACTGAAGCTTTCTTT. Translating gives CTSSLKQTRSTEAFF.

This clonotype was detected only once. The V call is TRBV6-5, the J call TRBJ2-1, with D perhaps matching TRBD1 (6 bases). CDR3 size: 15 residues. Trimming removed 2 bases at V and 0 bases at J, with 8 bases between. Germline lookup yields CDR1 MNHEY and CDR2 SVGAGI. In nucleotides, the CDR3 is TGTGCCAGCAGTTACCAGGGGAGCTCCTACAATGAGCAGTTCTTC. This encodes CASSYQGSSYNEQFF.

The V gene is TRBV12-3 or TRBV12-4, the J gene TRBJ1-2; possible D gene TRBD1, 5 bases. With 6 bases removed from V and 5 bases from J, the gap between germline ends came to 13 bases. The CDR3 covers 13 residues. This chain's CDR3 is CASRGGTGYGYTF. The DNA of the CDR3 is TGTGCCAGCAGGGGTGGGACGGGGTATGGCTACACCTTC.

This clonotype was recorded at least ten times. The V gene is TRBV20-1, the J gene TRBJ1-2; D call uncertain. Looked up from germline, CDR1 is DFQATT and CDR2 is SNEGSKA (reference sequence). V lost 3 bases and J lost 0, with 11 bases in between. The CDR3 consists of 14 residues. The chain's CDR3 is CSARLAAPNYGYTF. The CDR3 DNA follows: TGCAGTGCTAGGCTGGCAGCCCCTAACTATGGCTACACCTTC.

The table lists this clonotype with many counts. J is TRBJ2-2 and V is TRBV24-1, with D perhaps TRBD1 (5 bases). The CDR3 loop spans 13 amino acids. Trimming cost V 6 bases and J 6 bases, with 10 bases left between them. Germline CDR1 reads KGHDR; CDR2 reads SFDVKD. For the CDR3, the DNA is TGTGCCACCAGTCAGGGATGGGCCGGGGAGCTGTTTTTT. Protein product: CATSQGWAGELFF.

This clonotype was counted at least ten times. The J gene is TRBJ2-5, the V gene TRBV28; 9 bases fit TRBD1. Germline loops: CDR1 MDHEN, CDR2 SYDVKM. With V trimmed by 6 bases and J by 5 bases, 7 bases remained unmatched. The CDR3 covers 14 residues. CDR3 nucleotide sequence: TGTGCCAGCAGACAACAGGGGGCTGGTGAGACCCAGTACTTC. Protein: CASRQQGAGETQYF. Based on the CDR3 plus reference TRBV28 and TRBJ2-5, the full variable domain is DVKVTQSSRYLVKRTGEKVFLECVQDMDHENMFWYRQDPGLGLRLIYFSYDVKMKEKGDIPEGYSVSREKKERFSLILESASTNQTSMYLCASRQQGAGETQYFGPGTRLLVL.

The chain recombines TRBV6-2 or TRBV6-3 with TRBJ1-5; 9 bases map to TRBD1. Trimming took 2 bases from V and 10 from J; bases not matched to a gene: 6. CDR3 size: 14 residues. CDR1 is MNHEY, CDR2 SVGEGT, per germline. The CDR3 DNA follows: TGTGCCAGCAGTTACACGACAGGGGGGGATCCCCAGCATTTT. This translates into CASSYTTGGDPQHF.

This clonotype came up once. This may arise from a read error, as a much more abundant clone is one base away. V and J are TRBV13 and TRBJ1-6; no definite D call. V was trimmed by 3 bases and J by 5 bases, leaving 2 bases between them. The CDR3 covers 12 residues. The germline gives CDR1 PRHDT, CDR2 FYEKMQ (reference sequence). This CDR3 is CASSFHNSPLHF. In DNA, the CDR3 is TGTGCCAGCAGCTTCCATAATTCACCCCTCCACTTT.

The table lists this clonotype with many counts. The chain combines TRBV5-6 with TRBJ2-3; 12 nucleotides agree with TRBD2. The CDR3 contains 17 residues. Germline V gene sequence: CDR1 SGHDT, CDR2 YYEEEE. V lost 1 base, J lost 3 bases, and 6 bases stayed unmatched. The CDR3 protein is CASSLTSGRMVTDTQYF. DNA of the CDR3: TGTGCCAGCAGCTTGACTAGCGGGAGGATGGTGACAGATACGCAGTATTTT.

This clonotype was detected ten times or more. The V call is TRBV5-5, the J call TRBJ2-1, with D unresolved. The CDR3 totals 11 residues. Trimming took off 1 base at V and 9 bases at J, with 5 bases between the two ends. Germline loops: CDR1 SGHKS, CDR2 YYEKEE (reference sequence). CDR3 loop: CASSLLREQFF. CDR3 nucleotides: TGTGCCAGCAGCTTGCTGCGTGAGCAGTTCTTC. Complete variable domain (other parts from reference TRBV5-5 and TRBJ2-1): DAGVTQSPTHLIKTRGQQVTLRCSPISGHKSVSWYQQVLGQGPQFIFQYYEKEERGRGNFPDRFSARQFPNYSSELNVNALLLGDSALYLCASSLLREQFFGPGTRLTVL.